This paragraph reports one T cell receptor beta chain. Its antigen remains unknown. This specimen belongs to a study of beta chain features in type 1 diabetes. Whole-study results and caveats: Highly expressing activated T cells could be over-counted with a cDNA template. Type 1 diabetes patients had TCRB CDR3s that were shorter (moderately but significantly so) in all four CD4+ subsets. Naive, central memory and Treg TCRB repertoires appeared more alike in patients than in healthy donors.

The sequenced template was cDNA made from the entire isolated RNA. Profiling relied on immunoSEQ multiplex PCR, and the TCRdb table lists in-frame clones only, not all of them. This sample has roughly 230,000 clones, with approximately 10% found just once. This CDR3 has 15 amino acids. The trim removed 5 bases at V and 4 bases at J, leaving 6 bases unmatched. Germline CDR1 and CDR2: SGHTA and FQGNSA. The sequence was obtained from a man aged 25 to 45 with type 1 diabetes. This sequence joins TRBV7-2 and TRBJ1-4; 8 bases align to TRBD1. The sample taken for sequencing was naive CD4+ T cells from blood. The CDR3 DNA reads TGTGCCAGCAGCGCCAGGACAGGGTATAATGAAAAACTGTTTTTT. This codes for CASSARTGYNEKLFF.